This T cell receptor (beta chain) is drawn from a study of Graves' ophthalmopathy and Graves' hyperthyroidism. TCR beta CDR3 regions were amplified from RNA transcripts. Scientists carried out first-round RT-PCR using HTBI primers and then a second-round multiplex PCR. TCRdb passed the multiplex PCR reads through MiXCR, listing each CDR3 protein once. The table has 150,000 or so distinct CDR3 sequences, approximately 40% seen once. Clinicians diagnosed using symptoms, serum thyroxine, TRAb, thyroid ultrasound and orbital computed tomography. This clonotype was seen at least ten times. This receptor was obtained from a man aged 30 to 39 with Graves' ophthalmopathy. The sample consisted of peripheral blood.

The CDR3 protein is CASSPGQGGNQPQHF. CDR3 sequence (DNA): TGTGCCAGCAGCCCCGGACAGGGAGGCAATCAGCCCCAGCATTTT. The V call is TRBV13, the J call TRBJ1-5, with TRBD1 matching 8 bases. J lost 2 bases, V lost 5 bases, and 5 bases had no gene match. CDR1 is PRHDT, CDR2 FYEKMQ, per germline (reference sequence). The CDR3 spans 15 residues.